These T cell receptor beta chains were read from a single sample in a study of cytomegalovirus exposure and HLA in healthy donors. Some clones are missing from TCRdb's copy, which holds only in-frame ones; the method was immunoSEQ multiplex PCR. The repertoire holds 180,000 or so clones, 87% seen once, with roughly 1.4% in the top ten. The specimen sequenced was PBMCs. The receptors here all came from a woman in her twenties or thirties in good health and CMV-seronegative. Both conserved end residues are part of each CDR3. The order of the fields is D gene, V gene, clone size, J gene, CDR3 DNA, CDR3 protein. D genes are given only for firm matches. Clone size is given for some rows only: seen once, a few or many times, or a class if the clone is expanded.

d_gene: TRBD1; v_gene: TRBV11-2; abundance: once; j_gene: TRBJ2-7; CDR3nt: TGTGCCAGCAGCTTAGGGCAAACAGGGGGCCTCTCCTACGAGCAGTACTTC; CDR3aa: CASSLGQTGGLSYEQYF
d_gene: TRBD1; v_gene: TRBV5-8; abundance: once; j_gene: TRBJ1-2; CDR3nt: TGTGCCAGCAGCCAACCTCGTCTTGGACAGGGAGACGGCTACACCTTC; CDR3aa: CASSQPRLGQGDGYTF
d_gene: TRBD2; v_gene: TRBV9; abundance: once; j_gene: TRBJ2-5; CDR3nt: TGTGCCAGCAGCGTAGGACTAGCGGTCCAAGAGACCCAGTACTTC; CDR3aa: CASSVGLAVQETQYF
d_gene: TRBD1; v_gene: TRBV19; abundance: NA; j_gene: TRBJ1-2; CDR3nt: TGTGCCAGTACCCCGGGACAGTATCCTAACTATGGCTACACCTTC; CDR3aa: CASTPGQYPNYGYTF
d_gene: NA; v_gene: TRBV25-1; abundance: few; j_gene: TRBJ1-1; CDR3nt: TGTGCCAGCAGTGAATGGGTTAGTGGGCAGGGAAGGTTTTGGGAAGCTTTCTTT; CDR3aa: CASSEWVSGQGRFWEAFF
d_gene: TRBD1; v_gene: TRBV2; abundance: NA; j_gene: TRBJ2-7; CDR3nt: TGTGCCAGCATTGACCTAAGGGGAGACCGGGACAGGGCCTACGAGCAGTACTTC; CDR3aa: CASIDLRGDRDRAYEQYF
d_gene: NA; v_gene: TRBV7-2; abundance: NA; j_gene: TRBJ1-1; CDR3nt: TGTGCCAGCAGCTTAGGGGAGGATGCTTTCTTT; CDR3aa: CASSLGEDAFF
d_gene: NA; v_gene: TRBV27; abundance: NA; j_gene: TRBJ2-1; CDR3nt: TGTGCCAGCAGTTTTGGGCGCAACAATGAGCAGTTCTTC; CDR3aa: CASSFGRNNEQFF
d_gene: NA; v_gene: TRBV5-1; abundance: NA; j_gene: TRBJ2-4; CDR3nt: TGCGCCAGCAGCTTTAGACAGCAAGGAGACATTCAGTACTTC; CDR3aa: CASSFRQQGDIQYF
d_gene: TRBD2; v_gene: TRBV7-7; abundance: NA; j_gene: TRBJ2-5; CDR3nt: TGTGCTAGCAGCTTAGTCGGGGGGGGCCAAGAGACCCAGTACTTC; CDR3aa: CASSLVGGGQETQYF
d_gene: TRBD1; v_gene: TRBV5-1; abundance: NA; j_gene: TRBJ2-1; CDR3nt: TGCGCCAGCAGCTTCTCGACAGGGGGCTATGAGCAGTTCTTC; CDR3aa: CASSFSTGGYEQFF
d_gene: NA; v_gene: TRBV18; abundance: NA; j_gene: TRBJ2-7; CDR3nt: TGTGCCAGCTCACCCCAGTCGGGACGGGAGACAGAGCAGTACTTC; CDR3aa: CASSPQSGRETEQYF
d_gene: TRBD1; v_gene: TRBV11-2; abundance: NA; j_gene: TRBJ1-3; CDR3nt: TGTGCCAGCAGTCTCGGGGACAGGGTCTGGAACACCATATATTTT; CDR3aa: CASSLGDRVWNTIYF
d_gene: NA; v_gene: TRBV5-1; abundance: NA; j_gene: TRBJ2-2; CDR3nt: TGCGCCAGCAGCTTGGATGACAGGTCCATGTCCGGGGAGCTGTTTTTT; CDR3aa: CASSLDDRSMSGELFF
d_gene: NA; v_gene: TRBV18; abundance: NA; j_gene: TRBJ1-1; CDR3nt: TGTGCCAGCTCACGGGAGGACCCAAGGTTGCTCTTT; CDR3aa: CASSREDPRLLF
d_gene: TRBD1; v_gene: TRBV7-6; abundance: NA; j_gene: TRBJ1-1; CDR3nt: TGTGCCAGCAGCCCCGGACAGGGGAACACTGAAGCTTTCTTT; CDR3aa: CASSPGQGNTEAFF
d_gene: NA; v_gene: TRBV5-4; abundance: NA; j_gene: TRBJ1-1; CDR3nt: TGTGCCAGCAGCTTGGGGACGGACAGGAACACTGAAGCTTTCTTT; CDR3aa: CASSLGTDRNTEAFF
d_gene: TRBD1; v_gene: TRBV18; abundance: NA; j_gene: TRBJ1-6; CDR3nt: TGTGCCAGCTCACACGGACAGGGCTATAATTCACCCCTCCACTTT; CDR3aa: CASSHGQGYNSPLHF
d_gene: NA; v_gene: TRBV5-1; abundance: NA; j_gene: TRBJ1-6; CDR3nt: TGCGCCAGCAGCATAGATGGGGGGGTCCGGGCCCTCCACTTT; CDR3aa: CASSIDGGVRALHF
d_gene: NA; v_gene: TRBV19; abundance: NA; j_gene: TRBJ2-1; CDR3nt: TGTGCCAGTACCTCAGGTATCTACCAGAATGAGCAGTTCTTC; CDR3aa: CASTSGIYQNEQFF
d_gene: NA; v_gene: TRBV5-1; abundance: NA; j_gene: TRBJ1-4; CDR3nt: TGCGCCAGCAGCCCTGGACAGAATACGGACTTATTGAATGAAAAACTGTTTTTT; CDR3aa: CASSPGQNTDLLNEKLFF
d_gene: TRBD2; v_gene: TRBV4-3; abundance: NA; j_gene: TRBJ2-5; CDR3nt: TGCGCCAGCAGCCAAGATGGCGGGGGAGAGACCCAGTACTTC; CDR3aa: CASSQDGGGETQYF
d_gene: NA; v_gene: TRBV18; abundance: NA; j_gene: TRBJ2-6; CDR3nt: TGTGCCAGCTCACCCCAGTCAGAACCTGGGGCCAACGTCCTGACTTTC; CDR3aa: CASSPQSEPGANVLTF
d_gene: NA; v_gene: TRBV4-2; abundance: NA; j_gene: TRBJ1-1; CDR3nt: TGTGCCAGCAGCCAATCCAGCACTGAAGCTTTCTTT; CDR3aa: CASSQSSTEAFF
d_gene: TRBD1; v_gene: TRBV7-2; abundance: NA; j_gene: TRBJ1-1; CDR3nt: TGTGCCAGCAGCCCATCGACAGGGATGACTGAAGCTTTCTTT; CDR3aa: CASSPSTGMTEAFF
d_gene: TRBD1; v_gene: TRBV7-8; abundance: NA; j_gene: TRBJ1-2; CDR3nt: TGTGCCAGCAGCGGGACCGGGACAGGGGCCTATGGCTACACCTTC; CDR3aa: CASSGTGTGAYGYTF
d_gene: TRBD1; v_gene: TRBV4-1; abundance: NA; j_gene: TRBJ1-4; CDR3nt: TGCGCCAGCAGCCAACTCTGGCCCGGGACAGGAAATGAAAAACTGTTTTTT; CDR3aa: CASSQLWPGTGNEKLFF